The 9 T cell receptor beta chains in this list originate from one sample, sequenced in a study of blood T cell repertoires in COVID-19. Profiled with immunoSEQ multiplex PCR; TCRdb holds only in-frame clones, not every one. The table records about 300,000 clones, about 93% of them present only once. The specimen sequenced was peripheral blood. The source of these receptors is a woman aged 25 to 39 with COVID-19, enrolled during active disease.

The chain is built from TRBV6-5 and TRBJ2-1; 10 nucleotides agree with TRBD2. The CDR3 has 14 residues. Germline trimming cut 4 bases from V and 5 bases from J; bases unmatched to any gene: 2. CDR1 is MNHEY, CDR2 SVGAGI, per germline. The CDR3 bases are TGTGCCAGCAGTTTCGGACTAGCGGACAATGAGCAGTTCTTC. This encodes CASSFGLADNEQFF.

The rearrangement uses TRBV3-1 (or the pseudogene TRBV3-2) and TRBJ2-2, with D unresolved. This CDR3 contains 14 residues. Trimming cost V 1 base and J 3 bases, with 6 bases left between them. Germline V lookup: CDR1 LGHDT, CDR2 YNNKEL (reference sequence). The CDR3 here is CASSQAVHTGELFF. Written as DNA, the CDR3 is TGTGCCAGCAGCCAAGCCGTCCACACCGGGGAGCTGTTTTTT.

The CDR3 loop is CASSLGFARGGDTGELFF. For the CDR3, the DNA is TGTGCCAGCAGCTTAGGTTTCGCACGTGGAGGGGACACCGGGGAGCTGTTTTTT. The chain employs TRBV7-8 and TRBJ2-2; D perhaps matches TRBD2 (6 bases). Trimming left V 1 base short and J 3 bases short, with 18 bases between. The germline CDR1 and CDR2 sequences are SGHVS and FQNEAQ. The CDR3 spans 18 residues.

The CDR3 loop reads CASSSRQEAKNIQYF. The CDR3 nucleotides read TGTGCCAGCAGCTCCCGACAGGAAGCCAAAAACATTCAGTACTTC. The chain links TRBV7-9 to TRBJ2-4; tentative D call: TRBD1 (6 bases). The germline V gene encodes CDR1 SEHNR and CDR2 FQNEAQ (reference sequence). The CDR3 is made up of 15 amino acids. V dropped 4 bases and J dropped 0 bases, with 10 bases sitting between them.

The chain employs TRBV7-9 and TRBJ1-4; D unresolved. V lost 2 bases and J 8 bases, leaving 12 bases between the germline ends. Germline V lookup: CDR1 SEHNR, CDR2 FQNEAQ (reference sequence). CDR3 length: 14 residues. The CDR3 DNA is TGTGCCAGCAGCTTAACGGCCGAAGCGGAAAAACTGTTTTTT. Its protein is CASSLTAEAEKLFF.

CDR3 DNA: TGTGCCAGCAGTCGTAATAGCGGGAGGGCCGGAAATGAGCAGTTCTTC. This gives the protein CASSRNSGRAGNEQFF. The chain has TRBV11-2 and TRBJ2-1, with 11 bases matching TRBD2. The ends lost 6 bases at V and 7 bases at J; junction bases unmatched: 11. The length of the CDR3 is 16 residues. In germline, CDR1 is SGHAT, CDR2 FQNNGV.

V and J are TRBV6-1 and TRBJ2-5; TRBD2 aligns across 8 bases. V trimming: 1 base; J trimming: 0 bases; junction bases outside the gene matches: 4. Germline loops: CDR1 MNHNS, CDR2 SASEGT. This CDR3 has 16 residues. The CDR3 DNA reads TGTGCCAGCAGTGAAGTGGAGCGGGAGTACCAAGAGACCCAGTACTTC. Its protein product is CASSEVEREYQETQYF.

The chain carries TRBV5-4 and TRBJ2-3; the D is unclear. Germline assignment: CDR1 SGHNT and CDR2 YYREEE (reference sequence). The CDR3 sequence is 16 residues long. V dropped 2 bases and J dropped 0 bases, with 13 bases sitting between them. The CDR3: CASSFKAIASTDTQYF. CDR3 in DNA: TGTGCCAGCAGCTTCAAAGCGATCGCTAGCACAGATACGCAGTATTTT.

This clone has only one observation. The rearrangement links TRBV28 to TRBJ1-1, with D perhaps TRBD1 (6 bases). The CDR3 contains 16 residues. V was trimmed by 5 bases and J by 4 bases, leaving 20 bases between them. Germline CDR1 is MDHEN and CDR2 is SYDVKM. This CDR3 is CASSPRGGLGGTEAFF. In DNA, the CDR3 is TGTGCCAGCAGTCCCCGGGGGGGCCTTGGGGGCACTGAAGCTTTCTTT.